This T cell receptor (beta chain) was sequenced in a study of blood T cell repertoires in COVID-19. Background on the study: Material from acute and convalescent COVID-19 was sourced from the United States, Italy and Spain.

Trimming cost V 6 bases and J 4 bases; bases outside gene matches: 8. Germline loops: CDR1 LNHDA, CDR2 SQIVND (reference sequence). This CDR3 is 14 amino acids long. Method: immunoSEQ multiplex PCR; TCRdb's copy keeps in-frame clones and lacks some. This sample carries 650,000 to 800,000 clones, over 80% of them seen once, and the ten largest clones take 0.2% to 0.3%. The chain combines TRBV19 with TRBJ1-2; 7 nucleotides line up with TRBD1. This sequence was found in a young woman with acute or convalescent COVID-19. Material for sequencing was peripheral blood. The CDR3 spells CASSQTGNAYGYTF. The CDR3 DNA follows: TGTGCCAGTAGCCAGACAGGGAATGCCTATGGCTACACCTTC.